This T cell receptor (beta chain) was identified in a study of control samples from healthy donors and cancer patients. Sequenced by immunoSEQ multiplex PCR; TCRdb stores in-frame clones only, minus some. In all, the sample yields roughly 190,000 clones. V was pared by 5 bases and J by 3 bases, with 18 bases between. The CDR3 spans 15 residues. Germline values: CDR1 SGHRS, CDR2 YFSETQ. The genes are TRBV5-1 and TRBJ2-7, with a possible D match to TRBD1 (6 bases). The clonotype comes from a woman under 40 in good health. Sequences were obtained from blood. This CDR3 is CASRPSGTYNYEQYF. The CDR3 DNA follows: TGCGCCAGCAGGCCATCCGGGACATATAACTACGAGCAGTACTTC.